Reported below is one TCR beta chain. Its antigen is currently unknown. The data stem from a study of shared clonotypes between healthy human individuals. The CDR3 sequence is 11 residues long. Assay used: immunoSEQ multiplex PCR; TCRdb lists only in-frame clones, some missing. The sample includes just over 2,000,000 clones, approximately 94% of them seen just once. Study-level findings and limits: Naive CD4 clonotypes overlapped across a few donors at about 5.3%. Clonotypes which were not shared had lower generation probabilities than clonotypes that all four donors shared.

Naive CD8 cells lacked CD45RO and underwent positive selection for CCR7, leaving out terminally differentiated effector memory CD45RA+ cells. The sample comprised naive CD8+ T cells sorted from blood. The chain carries TRBV12-1 and TRBJ1-5. TRBV12-1 is assigned pseudogene status. This TCR was recovered from a man younger than 30 in good health. The CDR3 here is CASGGVQPQHF. The CDR3 nucleotides read TGTGCCAGCGGAGGGGTTCAGCCCCAGCATTTT.